This T cell receptor beta chain was identified during a study of CD8+ T cells in alopecia areata. Extraction and reverse transcription of RNA yielded cDNA as the sequencing template. The data were produced by immunoSEQ multiplex PCR, yet TCRdb's version contains in-frame clones alone and is incomplete. This table holds roughly 170,000 clones, roughly 62% found once. Concerning this clone itself: The junction departs from the called germline gene at one end, perhaps through a read error.

This CDR3 has 15 residues. Per the germline V gene, CDR1 is SSHAT and CDR2 is FNYEAQ (reference sequence). The treatment: oral pan-JAK inhibitor, 5-10 mg twice daily. The chain has TRBV7-7 and TRBJ1-4, with D maybe TRBD1 (5 bases). Sequencing was performed on CD8+ T cells sorted from blood, taken at week 24, from a patient treated with tofacitinib. The clonotype comes from a human donor with alopecia areata. Written as DNA, the CDR3 is TGTGCTAGCAGCCTGGTGCAGGGCCCTAATGAAAAACTGTTTTTT. Amino acids: CASSLVQGPNEKLFF.